The clone carrying this T cell receptor (beta chain) was detected only a few times. Each CDR3 protein is one row after TCRdb ran MiXCR on the RT-PCR reads. The data contain about 520,000 distinct CDR3 sequences, roughly 25% of them singletons. This entry belongs to a study of response to subunit inactivated influenza vaccine. CDR3 length: 15 residues. The V segment lost 0 bases and the J segment 2 bases; nucleotides outside the gene matches: 3. In germline, CDR1 is LGHNA, CDR2 YNFKEQ. This sequence was found in a man in his fifties who received an inactivated influenza vaccine. This sample comprised CD4+ T cells sorted from PBMCs, obtained about 5 days after vaccination. The rearrangement uses TRBV4-2 and TRBJ2-5; the match to TRBD2 covers 7 bases. The CDR3 region has the DNA TGTGCCAGCAGCCAAGATCGGACTAGACAAGAGACCCAGTACTTC. It translates to CASSQDRTRQETQYF.